This T cell receptor beta chain was recorded in a study of shared clonotypes between healthy human individuals. Study-level information: Each donor's CD4 naive and CD4 memory cells filled three plates apiece, CD8 naive two, and CD8 memory one. Study results and limitations: The study generally estimated greater richness for naive than memory subsets.

Sorted-subset replicate PCR reactions were performed with around 210 ng DNA, corresponding to roughly 30,000 T cell genomes. Measured with immunoSEQ multiplex PCR; TCRdb has only the in-frame clones, and not every one. The profile covers approximately 2,000,000 clones, with 85% to 95% appearing a single time and around 1.7% taken by the ten largest. It was CD45RO-negative cells, positively selected for CCR7, that made up naive CD8 cells, with terminally differentiated effector memory CD45RA+ cells excluded. As concerns this clone: Its matching antigen is unknown.

The length of the CDR3 is 19 residues. Germline CDR1 reads SNHLY; CDR2 reads FYNNEI. V was pared by 3 bases and J by 4 bases, with 27 bases between. This rearrangement joins TRBV2 to TRBJ1-2; no clear D. The source material was naive CD8+ T cells from PBMCs. The TCR comes from a man between 18 and 35 years old in good health. Some clones in this sample may be carry-over from other donors' samples. CDR3 sequence: CASSDRGRPSPTNGYGYTF. CDR3 nucleotides: TGTGCCAGCAGTGATCGGGGAAGGCCCAGCCCCACCAATGGCTATGGCTACACCTTC.